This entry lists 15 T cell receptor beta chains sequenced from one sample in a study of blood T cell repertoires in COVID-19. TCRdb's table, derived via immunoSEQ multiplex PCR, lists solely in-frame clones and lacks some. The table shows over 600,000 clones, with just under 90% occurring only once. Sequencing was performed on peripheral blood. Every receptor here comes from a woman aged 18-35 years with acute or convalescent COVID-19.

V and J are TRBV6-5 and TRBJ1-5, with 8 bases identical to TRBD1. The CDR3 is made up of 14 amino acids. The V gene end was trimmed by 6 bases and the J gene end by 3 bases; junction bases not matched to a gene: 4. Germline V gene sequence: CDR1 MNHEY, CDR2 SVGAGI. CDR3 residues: CASSPDRANQPQHF. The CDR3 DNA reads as TGTGCCAGCAGCCCGGACAGGGCCAATCAGCCCCAGCATTTT.

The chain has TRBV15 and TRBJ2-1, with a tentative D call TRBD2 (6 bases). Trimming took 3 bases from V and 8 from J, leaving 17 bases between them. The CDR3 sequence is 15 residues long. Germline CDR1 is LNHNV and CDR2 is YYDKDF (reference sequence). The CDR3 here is CATSSGVGGRDEQFF. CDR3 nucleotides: TGTGCCACCAGCAGCGGTGTGGGGGGTCGCGATGAGCAGTTCTTC.

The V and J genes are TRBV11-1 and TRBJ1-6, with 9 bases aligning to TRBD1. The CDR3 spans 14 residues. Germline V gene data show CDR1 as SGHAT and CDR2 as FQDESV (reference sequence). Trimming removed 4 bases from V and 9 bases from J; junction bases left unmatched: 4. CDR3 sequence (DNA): TGTGCCAGCAGCTGGGGACAGGGCGGTTCACCCCTCCACTTT. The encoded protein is CASSWGQGGSPLHF.

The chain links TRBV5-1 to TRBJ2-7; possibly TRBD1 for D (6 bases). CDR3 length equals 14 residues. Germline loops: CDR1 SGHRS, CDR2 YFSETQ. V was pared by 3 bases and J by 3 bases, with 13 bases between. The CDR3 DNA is TGCGCCAGCAGCTCAGGGGACGGTAACTACGAGCAGTACTTC. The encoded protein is CASSSGDGNYEQYF.

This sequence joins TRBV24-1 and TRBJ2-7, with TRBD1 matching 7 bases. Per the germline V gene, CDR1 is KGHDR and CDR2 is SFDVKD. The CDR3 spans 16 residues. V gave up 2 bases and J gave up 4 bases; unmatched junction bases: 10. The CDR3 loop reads CATSDSAGTAAYEQYF. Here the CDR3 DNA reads TGTGCCACCAGTGATTCCGCCGGGACAGCCGCTTACGAGCAGTACTTC.

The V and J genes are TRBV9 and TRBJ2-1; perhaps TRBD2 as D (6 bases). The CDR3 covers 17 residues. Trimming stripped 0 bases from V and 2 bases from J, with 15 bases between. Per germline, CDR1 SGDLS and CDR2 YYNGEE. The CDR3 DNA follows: TGTGCCAGCAGCGTAGAGGGGACTGTAATTCCCTACAATGAGCAGTTCTTC. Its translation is CASSVEGTVIPYNEQFF.

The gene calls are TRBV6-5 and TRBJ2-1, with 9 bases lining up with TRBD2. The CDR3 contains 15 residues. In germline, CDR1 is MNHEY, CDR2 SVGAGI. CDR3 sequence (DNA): TGTGCAACCGCTAGCGGGGCCTCCCGGGGCAATGAGCAGTTCTTC. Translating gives CATASGASRGNEQFF.

The CDR3 region has the DNA TGCGCCAGCAGCACCACAGGAAATTATGGCTACACCTTC. Protein: CASSTTGNYGYTF. This chain connects TRBV5-1 to TRBJ1-2, with a weak D call TRBD1 (5 bases). The CDR3 consists of 13 residues. Germline CDR1 is SGHRS and CDR2 is YFSETQ. With 4 bases removed from V and 5 bases from J, the gap between germline ends came to 12 bases.

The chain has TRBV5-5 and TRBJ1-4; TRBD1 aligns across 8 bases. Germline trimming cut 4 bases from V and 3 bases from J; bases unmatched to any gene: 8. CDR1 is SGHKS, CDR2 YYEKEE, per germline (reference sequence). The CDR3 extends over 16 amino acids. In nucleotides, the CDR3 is TGTGCCAGCAGCAGGACAGGGTATGGAGCTAATGAAAAACTGTTTTTT. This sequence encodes CASSRTGYGANEKLFF.

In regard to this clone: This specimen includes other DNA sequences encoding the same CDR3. The CDR3 DNA sequence: TGTGCCAGCTCCCCCGGGACAGGGACCTACGAGCAGTACTTC. This translates into CASSPGTGTYEQYF. The V and J genes are TRBV18 and TRBJ2-7, with TRBD1 identical over 9 bases. This CDR3 region has 14 residues. The ends lost 6 bases at V and 2 bases at J; junction bases unmatched: 5. Germline values: CDR1 KGHSH, CDR2 LQKENI.

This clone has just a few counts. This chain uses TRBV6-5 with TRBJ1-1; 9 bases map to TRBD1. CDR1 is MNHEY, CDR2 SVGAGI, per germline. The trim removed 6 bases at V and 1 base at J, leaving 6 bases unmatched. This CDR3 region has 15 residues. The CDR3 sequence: CASSPRTGENTEAFF. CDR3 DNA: TGTGCCAGCAGCCCCCGGACAGGGGAGAACACTGAAGCTTTCTTT.

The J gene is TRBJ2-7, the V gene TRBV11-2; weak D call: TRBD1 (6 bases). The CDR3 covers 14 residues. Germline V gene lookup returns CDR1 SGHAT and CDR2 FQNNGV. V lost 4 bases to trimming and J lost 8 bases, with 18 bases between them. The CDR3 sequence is CASSSLLTGKKQYF. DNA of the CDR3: TGTGCCAGCAGCTCCCTCTTGACAGGAAAAAAGCAGTACTTC.

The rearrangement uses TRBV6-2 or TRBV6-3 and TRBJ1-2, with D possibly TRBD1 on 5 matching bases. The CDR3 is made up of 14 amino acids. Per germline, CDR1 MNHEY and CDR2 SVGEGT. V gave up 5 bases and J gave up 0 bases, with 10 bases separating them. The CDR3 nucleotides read TGTGCCAGCAGTCGTACGACAGCTAACTATGGCTACACCTTC. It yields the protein CASSRTTANYGYTF.

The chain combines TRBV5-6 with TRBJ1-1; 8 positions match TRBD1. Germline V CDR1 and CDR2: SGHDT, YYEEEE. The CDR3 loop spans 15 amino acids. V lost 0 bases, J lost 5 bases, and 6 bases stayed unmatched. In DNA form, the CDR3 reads TGTGCCAGCAGCTTGGACTGGGACAGGAGGACTGAAGCTTTCTTT. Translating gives CASSLDWDRRTEAFF.

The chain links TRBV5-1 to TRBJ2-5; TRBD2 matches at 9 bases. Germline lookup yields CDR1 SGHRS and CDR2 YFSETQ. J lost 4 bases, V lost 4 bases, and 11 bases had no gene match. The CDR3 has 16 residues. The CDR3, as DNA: TGCGCCAGCAGCCCCCTGGGGCGGGGGGGCCCAGAGACCCAGTACTTC. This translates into CASSPLGRGGPETQYF.